A single sample gave rise to the 9 T cell receptor beta chains below, sequenced in a study of cytotoxic CD8 clonotypes in ibrutinib-treated CLL. The assay was immunoSEQ multiplex PCR, and TCRdb's table has in-frame clones only and misses some. The sample holds over 120,000 clones, about 84% seen once. Material: PBMCs, obtained after 36 months of ibrutinib treatment. The receptors originated from a human donor with chronic lymphocytic leukemia.

This clone was detected once. The chain carries TRBV4-2 and TRBJ1-1; 12 positions agree with TRBD1. The trim removed 4 bases at V and 4 bases at J, leaving 7 bases unmatched. Germline assignment: CDR1 LGHNA and CDR2 YNFKEQ. The CDR3 totals 16 residues. The CDR3: CASSPGQGAAGTEAFF. CDR3 DNA: TGTGCCAGCAGCCCGGGACAGGGGGCTGCTGGCACTGAAGCTTTCTTT.

J is TRBJ2-7 and V is TRBV2; the match to TRBD1 covers 8 bases. The germline V gene encodes CDR1 SNHLY and CDR2 FYNNEI. Trimming cost V 5 bases and J 2 bases; bases outside gene matches: 2. This CDR3 has 13 residues. The CDR3 DNA is TGTGCCAGCAGTAACAGGGGGACCTACGAGCAGTACTTC. It codes for CASSNRGTYEQYF. The complete variable domain, with remaining parts taken from reference TRBV2 and TRBJ2-7, reads EPEVTQTPSHQVTQMGQEVILRCVPISNHLYFYWYRQILGQKVEFLVSFYNNEISEKSEIFDDQFSVERPDGSNFTLKIRSTKLEDSAMYFCASSNRGTYEQYFGPGTRLTVT.

In this sample, this clone turned up once. This chain joins TRBV6-5 and TRBJ1-1, with D unclear. The CDR3 is 11 residues long. Germline CDR1 is MNHEY and CDR2 is SVGAGI. Trimming left V 7 bases short and J 3 bases short, with 6 bases between. The CDR3 bases are TGTGCCAGCACGGATTACACTGAAGCTTTCTTT. As protein: CASTDYTEAFF.

This clone was observed once. The chain is built from TRBV11-2 and TRBJ2-1; D unclear. The CDR3 runs to 13 residues. Germline V gives CDR1 SGHAT, CDR2 FQNNGV. Trimming removed 1 base from V and 7 bases from J, with 8 bases in between. The CDR3 region has the DNA TGTGCCAGCAGCTTAGGATGGGGTAATGAGCAGTTCTTC. It encodes CASSLGWGNEQFF. Supplemented by reference TRBV11-2 and TRBJ2-1, the full variable domain reads EAGVAQSPRYKIIEKRQSVAFWCNPISGHATLYWYQQILGQGPKLLIQFQNNGVVDDSQLPKDRFSAERLKGVDSTLKIQPAKLEDSAVYLCASSLGWGNEQFFGPGTRLTVL.

The chain recombines TRBV27 with TRBJ1-5; D unresolved. The CDR3 is 17 amino acids. V gave up 2 bases and J gave up 2 bases, with 16 bases separating them. Germline V lookup: CDR1 MNHEY, CDR2 SMNVEV (reference sequence). The CDR3 here is CASSLGLGVRGNQPQHF. CDR3 sequence (DNA): TGTGCCAGCAGTTTAGGGTTGGGAGTTCGGGGCAATCAGCCCCAGCATTTT.

V and J are TRBV27 and TRBJ2-6; 7 bases are shared with TRBD1. Trimming took 5 bases from V and 2 from J; bases not matched to a gene: 3. This CDR3 is 15 amino acids long. CDR1 is MNHEY, CDR2 SMNVEV, per germline (reference sequence). CDR3 nucleotides: TGTGCCAGCAGTCCCGACAGGGCTGGGGCCAACGTCCTGACTTTC. Encoded protein: CASSPDRAGANVLTF.

Here the CDR3 reads CSVVGLAGETQYF. CDR3 nucleotides: TGCAGCGTTGTAGGGCTAGCGGGAGAGACCCAGTACTTC. The chain has TRBV29-1 and TRBJ2-5; 8 nucleotides line up with TRBD2. The CDR3 sequence is 13 residues long. From germline, CDR1 is SQVTM and CDR2 ANQGSEA. The V segment lost 4 bases and the J segment 4 bases; nucleotides outside the gene matches: 5.

The V gene is TRBV11-2, the J gene TRBJ1-1, with TRBD1 matching over 10 bases. Per germline, CDR1 SGHAT and CDR2 FQNNGV. Trimming cost V 1 base and J 4 bases; bases outside gene matches: 12. CDR3 length: 18 amino acids. For the CDR3, the DNA is TGTGCCAGCAGCTTAGGACAGGGGGCGGTCTTTAGAAGCACTGAAGCTTTCTTT. This gives the protein CASSLGQGAVFRSTEAFF.

The rearrangement links TRBV5-1 to TRBJ2-7, with D hard to call. Germline-derived CDR1 and CDR2 are SGHRS and YFSETQ. The length of the CDR3 is 14 residues. V was shortened by 0 bases and J by 2 bases, with 9 bases between the two germline ends. The CDR3 DNA reads TGCGCCAGCAGCTTGGCCGATACTACCTACGAGCAGTACTTC. Translated: CASSLADTTYEQYF.